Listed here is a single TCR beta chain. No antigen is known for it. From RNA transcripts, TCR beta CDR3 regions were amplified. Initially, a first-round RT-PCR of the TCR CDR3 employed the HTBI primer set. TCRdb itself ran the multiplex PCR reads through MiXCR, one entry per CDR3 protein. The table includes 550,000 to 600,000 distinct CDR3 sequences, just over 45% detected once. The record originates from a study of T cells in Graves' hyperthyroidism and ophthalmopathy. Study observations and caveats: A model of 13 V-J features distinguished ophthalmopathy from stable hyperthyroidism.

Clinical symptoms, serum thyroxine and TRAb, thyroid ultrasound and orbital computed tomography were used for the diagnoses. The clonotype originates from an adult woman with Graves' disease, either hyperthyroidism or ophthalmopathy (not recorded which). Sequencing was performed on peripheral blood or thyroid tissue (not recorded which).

CDR3 in amino acids: CASSQPTSGSSYEQYF. The DNA of the CDR3 is TGCGCCAGCAGCCAACCGACTAGCGGGAGTTCCTACGAGCAGTACTTC. The chain has TRBV4-1 and TRBJ2-7; 12 nucleotides agree with TRBD2. This CDR3 is built from 16 residues. Germline loops: CDR1 MGHRA, CDR2 YSYEKL. V shed 2 bases and J 1 base; nucleotides not matched to a gene: 3.